One and the same sample provided the 15 T cell receptor beta chains below, sequenced in a study of cytomegalovirus exposure and HLA in healthy donors. PCR primers comprised 60 Vbeta and 13 Jbeta primers. Some clones are missing from TCRdb's copy, which holds only in-frame ones; the method was immunoSEQ multiplex PCR. The profile shows some 150,000 clones, around 80% of them singletons. Sample: PBMCs. These receptors were obtained from a woman in her 30s in good health and CMV-seronegative.

The chain recombines TRBV13 with TRBJ2-5; TRBD2 agrees at 8 bases. Trimming cost V 5 bases and J 5 bases; bases outside gene matches: 10. Germline V CDR1 and CDR2: PRHDT, FYEKMQ (reference sequence). The CDR3 covers 15 residues. This chain's CDR3 is CASSPGTRGTETQYF. DNA of the CDR3: TGTGCCAGCAGCCCCGGGACTAGGGGGACGGAGACCCAGTACTTC.

In this sample, this clone turned up once. This chain joins TRBV2 and TRBJ2-3, with unresolved D. Germline CDR1 SNHLY, CDR2 FYNNEI. The CDR3 has 16 residues. V was shortened by 6 bases and J by 3 bases, with 19 bases between the two germline ends. The CDR3 loop is CASRPMSRSVTDTQYF. The DNA of the CDR3 is TGTGCCAGCAGACCTATGAGCCGTTCGGTGACAGATACGCAGTATTTT.

The chain has TRBV9 and TRBJ2-2, with D perhaps matching TRBD2 (6 bases). Trimming took off 0 bases at V and 0 bases at J, with 15 bases between the two ends. The CDR3 is made up of 18 amino acids. Germline V lookup: CDR1 SGDLS, CDR2 YYNGEE. CDR3 in DNA: TGTGCCAGCAGCGTAGACCGGGTCTGGGGGGCGAACACCGGGGAGCTGTTTTTT. Translation: CASSVDRVWGANTGELFF.

V and J are TRBV6-5 and TRBJ2-1; the D gene is possibly TRBD1 (6 bases). The V gene lost 2 bases and the J gene lost 2 bases, with 13 bases spanning the gap. The germline V gene encodes CDR1 MNHEY and CDR2 SVGAGI. The CDR3 sequence is 16 residues long. In nucleotides, the CDR3 is TGTGCCAGCAGTTACGGTGCACAGGGACCCTACAATGAGCAGTTCTTC. Translating it yields CASSYGAQGPYNEQFF.

The chain uses TRBV6-4 and TRBJ1-5; D perhaps matches TRBD1 (6 bases). Germline CDR1 reads MRHNA; CDR2 reads SNTAGT. This CDR3 has 13 amino acids. V lost 6 bases and J 2 bases, leaving 8 bases between the germline ends. In nucleotides, the CDR3 is TGTGCCAGCAGCCCAGGGGGCAATCAGCCCCAGCATTTT. Amino acid sequence: CASSPGGNQPQHF.

This chain joins TRBV13 and TRBJ2-1, with D perhaps matching TRBD1 (6 bases). This CDR3 spans 14 amino acids. V lost 0 bases, J lost 4 bases, and 7 bases lay in between. CDR1 PRHDT and CDR2 FYEKMQ come from the germline V gene (reference sequence). The CDR3 loop is CASSLGRGYNEQFF. For the CDR3, the DNA is TGTGCCAGCAGCTTAGGCAGGGGTTACAATGAGCAGTTCTTC.

The chain links TRBV18 to TRBJ2-5; D is undetermined. Germline V gene sequence: CDR1 KGHSH, CDR2 LQKENI. Trimming cost V 3 bases and J 2 bases, with 4 bases left between them. The CDR3 is 12 amino acids. The CDR3 nucleotides are TGTGCCAGCTCACCTATACAAGAGACCCAGTACTTC. It translates to CASSPIQETQYF.

This clone was picked up a small number of times. This chain connects TRBV4-1 to TRBJ2-7; 7 bases match TRBD1. V lost 0 bases, J lost 2 bases, and 4 bases stayed unmatched. CDR3 size: 15 residues. In germline, CDR1 is MGHRA, CDR2 YSYEKL. The CDR3 protein is CASSQDPQGAYEQYF. The CDR3 nucleotides are TGCGCCAGCAGCCAAGATCCTCAGGGGGCCTACGAGCAGTACTTC.

A single count supports this clone. The gene calls are TRBV11-2 and TRBJ2-5, with TRBD2 matching over 9 bases. Trimming took 2 bases from V and 7 from J; bases not matched to a gene: 11. Germline-derived CDR1 and CDR2 are SGHAT and FQNNGV. This CDR3 region has 16 residues. The CDR3 bases are TGTGCCAGCAGCTTAATGGCTAGCGGGACGGAGGGGACCCAGTACTTC. Translated: CASSLMASGTEGTQYF.

This chain joins TRBV11-2 and TRBJ1-1; D is undetermined. CDR1 and CDR2 (germline): SGHAT, FQNNGV. Between the trimmed V and J ends, which lost 1 base and 5 bases, there was a span of 17 bases. The CDR3 consists of 16 residues. CDR3 DNA sequence: TGTGCCAGCAGCTTAGCCGGGTCGCACGGGTGGACTGAAGCTTTCTTT. Protein: CASSLAGSHGWTEAFF.

The gene calls are TRBV18 and TRBJ2-7; 10 bases match TRBD2. The CDR3 length is 15 residues. Germline trimming cut 3 bases from V and 1 base from J; bases unmatched to any gene: 3. The germline V gene has CDR1 KGHSH and CDR2 LQKENI. Here the CDR3 reads CASSPSGRESYEQYF. DNA for the CDR3: TGTGCCAGCTCACCGAGCGGGAGGGAATCCTACGAGCAGTACTTC.

V usage is TRBV28 and J usage is TRBJ1-5; TRBD1 aligns across 12 bases. Trimming cost V 7 bases and J 6 bases; bases outside gene matches: 7. CDR3 length: 15 residues. CDR1 is MDHEN, CDR2 SYDVKM, per germline. As DNA, the CDR3 is TGTGCCAGCATTTCCGGGACAGGGGGCTTTCAGCCCCAGCATTTT. Translation: CASISGTGGFQPQHF.

The chain has TRBV27 and TRBJ2-7; no definite D call. CDR1 is MNHEY and CDR2 is SMNVEV in the germline V gene (reference sequence). CDR3 size: 13 residues. With 0 bases removed from V and 6 bases from J, the gap between germline ends came to 9 bases. In nucleotides, the CDR3 is TGTGCCAGCAGTTTATCGACGGGTTCCGAGCAGTACTTC. It translates to CASSLSTGSEQYF.

CDR3 region: CASSLTPDNSPLHF. The CDR3 DNA reads TGTGCCAGCAGCTTGACACCAGATAATTCACCCCTCCACTTT. The gene calls are TRBV7-8 and TRBJ1-6, with D unresolved. The germline V gene has CDR1 SGHVS and CDR2 FQNEAQ. CDR3 size: 14 residues. The V end lost 3 bases, the J end lost 5 bases, and 8 bases lay between the germline ends. The full variable domain, in which reference TRBV7-8 and TRBJ1-6 provide the parts outside the CDR3, is GAGVSQSPRYKVAKRGQDVALRCDPISGHVSLFWYQQALGQGPEFLTYFQNEAQLDKSGLPSDRFFAERPEGSVSTLKIQRTQQEDSAVYLCASSLTPDNSPLHFGNGTRLTVT.

The gene calls are TRBV7-2 and TRBJ1-5; D is unresolved. Trimming took off 4 bases at V and 0 bases at J, with 10 bases between the two ends. CDR1 and CDR2 (germline): SGHTA, FQGNSA. The CDR3 covers 15 residues. Here the CDR3 reads CASSSRGYSNQPQHF. The CDR3 DNA is TGTGCCAGCAGCTCGAGAGGTTATAGCAATCAGCCCCAGCATTTT.